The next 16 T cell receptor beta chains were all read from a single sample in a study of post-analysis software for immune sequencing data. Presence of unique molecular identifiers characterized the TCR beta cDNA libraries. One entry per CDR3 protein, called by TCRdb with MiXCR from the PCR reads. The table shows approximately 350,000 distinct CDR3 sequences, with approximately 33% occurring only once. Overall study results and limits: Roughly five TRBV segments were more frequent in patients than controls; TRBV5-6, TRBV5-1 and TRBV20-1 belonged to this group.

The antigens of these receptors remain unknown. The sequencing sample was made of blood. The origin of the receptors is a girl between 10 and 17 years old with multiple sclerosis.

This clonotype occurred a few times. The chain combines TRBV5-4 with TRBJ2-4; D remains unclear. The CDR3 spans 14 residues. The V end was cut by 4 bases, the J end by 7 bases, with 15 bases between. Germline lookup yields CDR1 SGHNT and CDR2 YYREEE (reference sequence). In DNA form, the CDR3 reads TGTGCCAGCAGCCCACAGTCATCAGCCAACATTCAGTACTTC. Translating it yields CASSPQSSANIQYF.

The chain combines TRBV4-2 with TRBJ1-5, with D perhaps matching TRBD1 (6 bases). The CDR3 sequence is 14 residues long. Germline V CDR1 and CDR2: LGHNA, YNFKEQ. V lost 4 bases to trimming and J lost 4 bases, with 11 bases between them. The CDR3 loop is CASSPDSPNQPQHF. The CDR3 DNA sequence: TGTGCCAGCAGCCCGGACAGTCCGAATCAGCCCCAGCATTTT.

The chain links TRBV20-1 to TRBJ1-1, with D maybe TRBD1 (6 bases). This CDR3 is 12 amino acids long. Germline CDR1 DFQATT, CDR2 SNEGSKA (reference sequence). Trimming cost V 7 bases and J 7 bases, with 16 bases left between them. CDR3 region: CSGRRGPYEAFF. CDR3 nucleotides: TGCAGTGGCAGGCGGGGGCCCTATGAAGCTTTCTTT.

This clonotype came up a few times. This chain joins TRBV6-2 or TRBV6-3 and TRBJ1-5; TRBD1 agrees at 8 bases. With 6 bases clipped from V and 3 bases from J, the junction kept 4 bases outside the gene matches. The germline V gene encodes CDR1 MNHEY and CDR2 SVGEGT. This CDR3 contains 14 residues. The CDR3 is CASRSGGFNQPQHF. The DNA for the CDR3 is TGTGCCAGCAGATCAGGGGGCTTCAATCAGCCCCAGCATTTT.

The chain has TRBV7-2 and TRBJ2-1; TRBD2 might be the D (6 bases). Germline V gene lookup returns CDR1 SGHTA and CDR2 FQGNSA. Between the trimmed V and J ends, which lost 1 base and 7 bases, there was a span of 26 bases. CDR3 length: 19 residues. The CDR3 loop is CASSLGIIGGGGSYNEQFF. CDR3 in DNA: TGTGCCAGCAGCTTAGGTATCATCGGGGGTGGGGGTAGTTATAATGAGCAGTTCTTC.

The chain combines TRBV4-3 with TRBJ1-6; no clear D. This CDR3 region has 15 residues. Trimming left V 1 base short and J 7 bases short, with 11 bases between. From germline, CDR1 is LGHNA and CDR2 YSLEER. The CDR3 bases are TGCGCCAGCAGCCAAGGTGAGGTGTGGAATTCACCCCTCCACTTT. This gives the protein CASSQGEVWNSPLHF.

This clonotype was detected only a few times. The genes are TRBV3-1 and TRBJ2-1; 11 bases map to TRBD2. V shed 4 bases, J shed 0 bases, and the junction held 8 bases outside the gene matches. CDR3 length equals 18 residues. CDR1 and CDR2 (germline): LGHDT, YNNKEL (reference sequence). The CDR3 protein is CASSRHSGGASSYNEQFF. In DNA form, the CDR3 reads TGTGCCAGCAGCCGACATAGCGGGGGGGCCAGCTCCTACAATGAGCAGTTCTTC.

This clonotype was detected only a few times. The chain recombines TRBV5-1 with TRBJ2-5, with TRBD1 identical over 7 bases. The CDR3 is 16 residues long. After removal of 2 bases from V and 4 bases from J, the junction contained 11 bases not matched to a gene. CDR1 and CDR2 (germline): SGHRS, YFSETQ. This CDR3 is CASSFLETGLGETQYF. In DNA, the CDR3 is TGCGCCAGCAGCTTTTTGGAGACAGGGCTGGGAGAGACCCAGTACTTC.

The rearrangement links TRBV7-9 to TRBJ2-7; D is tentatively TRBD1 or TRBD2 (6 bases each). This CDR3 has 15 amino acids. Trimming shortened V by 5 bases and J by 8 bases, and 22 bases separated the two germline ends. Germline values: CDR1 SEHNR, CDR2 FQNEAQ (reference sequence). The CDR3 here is CASSRSSGASFKQYF. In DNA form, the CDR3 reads TGTGCCAGCAGCCGATCCTCGGGGGCGTCTTTCAAGCAGTACTTC.

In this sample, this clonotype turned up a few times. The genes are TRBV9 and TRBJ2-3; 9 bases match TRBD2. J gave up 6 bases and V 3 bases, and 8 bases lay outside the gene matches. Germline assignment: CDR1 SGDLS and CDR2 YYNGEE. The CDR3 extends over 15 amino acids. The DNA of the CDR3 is TGTGCCAGCAGCGCCCCTGCGGGGGGGGTGGATACGCAGTATTTT. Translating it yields CASSAPAGGVDTQYF. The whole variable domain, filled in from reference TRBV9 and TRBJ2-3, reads DSGVTQTPKHLITATGQRVTLRCSPRSGDLSVYWYQQSLDQGLQFLIQYYNGEERAKGNILERFSAQQFPDLHSELNLSSLELGDSALYFCASSAPAGGVDTQYFGPGTRLTVL.

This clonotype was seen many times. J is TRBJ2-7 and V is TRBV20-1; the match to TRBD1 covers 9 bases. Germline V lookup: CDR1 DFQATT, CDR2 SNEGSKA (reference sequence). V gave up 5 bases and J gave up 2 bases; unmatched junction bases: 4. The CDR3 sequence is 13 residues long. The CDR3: CSAPGTGPYEQYF. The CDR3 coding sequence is TGCAGTGCTCCCGGGACAGGGCCCTACGAGCAGTACTTC.

CDR3 DNA: TGTGCCAGCCGACGACCGCCGGCGCAGACCCAGTACTTC. It codes for CASRRPPAQTQYF. The V gene is TRBV7-2, the J gene TRBJ2-7; D is unresolved. With the DNA end fitting TRBJ2-5 better, the J assignment may be wrong. The CDR3 loop spans 13 amino acids. Germline CDR1 reads SGHTA; CDR2 reads FQGNSA.

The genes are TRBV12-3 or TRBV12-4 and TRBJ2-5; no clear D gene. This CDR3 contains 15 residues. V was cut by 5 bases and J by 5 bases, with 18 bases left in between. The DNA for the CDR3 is TGTGCCAGCAGTCTCGGGTGGGTCTTGGGGGAGACCCAGTACTTC. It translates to CASSLGWVLGETQYF.

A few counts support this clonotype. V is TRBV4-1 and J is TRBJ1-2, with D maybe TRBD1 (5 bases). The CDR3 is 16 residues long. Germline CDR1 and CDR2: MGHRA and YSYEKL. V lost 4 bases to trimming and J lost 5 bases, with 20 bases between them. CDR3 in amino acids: CASSLISGTGGYGYTF. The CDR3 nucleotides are TGCGCCAGCAGCCTAATCTCCGGGACCGGGGGTTATGGCTACACCTTC.

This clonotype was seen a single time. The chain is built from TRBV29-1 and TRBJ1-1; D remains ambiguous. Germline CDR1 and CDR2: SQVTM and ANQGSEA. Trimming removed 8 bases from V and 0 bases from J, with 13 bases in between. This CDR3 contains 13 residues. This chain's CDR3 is CSLVEGVNTEAFF. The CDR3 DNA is TGCAGCCTAGTAGAGGGAGTGAACACTGAAGCTTTCTTT.

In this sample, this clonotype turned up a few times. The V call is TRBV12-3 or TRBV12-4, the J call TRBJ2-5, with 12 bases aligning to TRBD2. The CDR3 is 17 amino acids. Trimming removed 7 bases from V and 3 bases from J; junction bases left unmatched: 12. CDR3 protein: CASNPGGRTSGKETQYF. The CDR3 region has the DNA TGTGCCAGCAATCCCGGAGGTCGGACTAGCGGGAAAGAGACCCAGTACTTC.